A selection of T cell receptor beta chains follows, all from one sample in a study of regulatory T cells in long-lasting Graves disease. TCRdb reprocessed the multiplex PCR reads with MiXCR, giving one entry per CDR3 protein. Of a few hundred thousand distinct CDR3 sequences in the sample, 15% were seen once. These data also featured in a second study, about T cells in Graves' hyperthyroidism and ophthalmopathy.

This specimen consisted of peripheral blood mononuclear cells (PBMCs), obtained at new diagnosis, from a patient treated with antithyroid drugs. The receptors were gathered from a woman aged 40 to 50 with Graves disease. CDR3s include the opening cysteine and the closing phenylalanine or tryptophan. The order of the fields is J gene, D gene, V gene, clone size, CDR3 DNA, CDR3 protein. A D gene is named only where the DNA matches it firmly. Not every row has a clone size; where given, it reads once, few, many or a size class.

j_call: TRBJ2-1
d_call: TRBD2
v_call: TRBV14
clone_size: many
cdr3_nt: TGTGCCAGCAGCCCCCTCAGCGGGAGGGCATACAATGAGCAGTTCTTC
cdr3_aa: CASSPLSGRAYNEQFF

j_call: TRBJ2-3
d_call: .
v_call: TRBV19
clone_size: .
cdr3_nt: TGTGCCAGTAGTATTACTGTCCGCACAGATACGCAGTATTTT
cdr3_aa: CASSITVRTDTQYF

j_call: TRBJ2-3
d_call: TRBD2
v_call: TRBV19
clone_size: few
cdr3_nt: TGTGCCACCGTTAGCGGGAACACAGATACGCAGTATTTT
cdr3_aa: CATVSGNTDTQYF

j_call: TRBJ1-1
d_call: TRBD1
v_call: TRBV6-1
clone_size: many
cdr3_nt: TGTGCCAGCAAGGACAGGGGGGGGGGTATGTGGGACACTGAAGCTTTCTTT
cdr3_aa: CASKDRGGGMWDTEAFF

j_call: TRBJ2-7
d_call: TRBD2
v_call: TRBV29-1
clone_size: .
cdr3_nt: TGCAGCGTTGGCGGTTTAGCGGGAGGTAGCTCCTACGAGCAGTACTTC
cdr3_aa: CSVGGLAGGSSYEQYF

j_call: TRBJ2-7
d_call: TRBD2
v_call: TRBV12-3/TRBV12-4
clone_size: many
cdr3_nt: TGTGCCAGCAGTTATGCACGGGGCCTAGCGGGAGCCCACGCCTACGAGCAGTACTTC
cdr3_aa: CASSYARGLAGAHAYEQYF

j_call: TRBJ2-1
d_call: .
v_call: TRBV5-4
clone_size: few
cdr3_nt: TGTGCCAGCAGCTCGTGGGGTGAGCAGTTCTTC
cdr3_aa: CASSSWGEQFF

j_call: TRBJ2-6
d_call: .
v_call: TRBV13
clone_size: few
cdr3_nt: TGTGCCAGCAGCTTGGGATGGAGGTACTCTGGGGCCAACGTCCTGACTTTC
cdr3_aa: CASSLGWRYSGANVLTF

j_call: TRBJ2-3
d_call: TRBD2
v_call: TRBV28
clone_size: few
cdr3_nt: TGTGCCAGCCGCAGTTTATCAGTAGCGGGGCCCACAGATACGCAGTATTTT
cdr3_aa: CASRSLSVAGPTDTQYF

j_call: TRBJ1-3
d_call: .
v_call: TRBV12-3/TRBV12-4
clone_size: many
cdr3_nt: TGTGCCAGCAGTTTCGGGCCGAGCTCTGGAAACACCATATATTTT
cdr3_aa: CASSFGPSSGNTIYF